The sample holds one count of the clone carrying this T cell receptor beta chain. The sample is drawn from a study of blood T cells in healthy people across ages. V dropped 3 bases and J dropped 7 bases, with 5 bases sitting between them. CDR1 and CDR2 (germline): DFQATT, SNEGSKA (reference sequence). The CDR3 runs 10 residues. A J-beta primer mix and a sample-barcoded 5' primer were used in a second PCR of roughly 6 to 12 cycles. TCRdb itself ran the 5' RACE reads through MiXCR, one entry per CDR3 protein. The sample carries 1.5 million to 2 million distinct CDR3 sequences, roughly 49% recorded once. Collection of around 10 milliliters of peripheral blood was performed for each donor.

The sample was blood. This clonotype was obtained from a woman in her thirties or forties in good health. The rearrangement joins TRBV20-1 to TRBJ2-3; D is ambiguous. As DNA, the CDR3 is TGCAGTGCTAGGGATCATACGCAGTATTTT. This encodes CSARDHTQYF.